This T cell receptor beta chain is from a study of lymphopenia after photon versus proton radiotherapy (dated by TCRdb to the late 2010s). In terms of the full investigation: In patients with gastrointestinal tumors who developed high-grade lymphopenia, the study compared the immunological effects of photon radiation therapy with those of proton radiation therapy. The study was designed to characterize how the impact on the immune system differs between the two radiation modalities. A cohort of under 25 patients with gastrointestinal tumors who received either photon or proton therapy and subsequently developed lymphopenia was included. Study-level results and caveats: After the lymphocyte count nadir, oligoclonal expansion, especially of CD8+ Temra cells, was observed in photon-treated repertoires, and the drop in diversity was driven by this expansion. The survival association was assessed only in patients who died, and better survival with proton therapy was presented by the authors as a possibility rather than a demonstrated result. Across the cohort, among patients who died, a greater drop in TCR diversity after the nadir was inversely correlated with overall survival time. During treatment, patients who received photon therapy lost naive T cells and TCR diversity and gained effector/memory populations, whereas patients who received proton therapy remained relatively stable.

Libraries came from the immunoSEQ multiplex PCR assay. T cell repertoires were profiled with deep sequencing of rearranged TCR beta loci together with multiparametric flow cytometry. The table was pulled from immuneACCESS by TCRdb, which kept in-frame rearrangements only. Such tables lose some clones; where checked, under half of the loss comes from unresolved V genes, and the rest has no known cause. Within this sample are some 38,000 clones, with 92% of them counted one time only. The biggest ten clones account for roughly 15% of the sample. Its CDR3 holds 15 amino acids, cysteine through phenylalanine. Of the read, only the CDR3 DNA is kept; its 45 bases are in frame from base 1. From the germline V gene, CDR1 is SGHRS and CDR2 is YFSETQ. V is shortened by 1 base, J by 3 bases, and the region joining them spans 14 bases. As regards this clone: This clone's antigen is unknown. Per-nucleotide qualities are absent, and no much larger clonotype sits a single base away.

Specimen: peripheral blood, collected from a patient treated with photon-based radiotherapy. The sequence came from a man in his fifties or sixties with cholangiocarcinoma. The rearrangement joined TRBV5-1 to TRBJ2-7; 5 matching bases give a weak D call of TRBD2. At the DNA level, the sequence is TGCGCCAGCAGCTTGTTGGGGATAGGAGGCTACGAGCAGTACTTC. Translated, this gives CASSLLGIGGYEQYF.